The 26 T cell receptor beta chains below were found in one sample sequenced in a study of cytotoxic CD8 clonotypes in ibrutinib-treated CLL. TCRdb's table, derived via immunoSEQ multiplex PCR, lists solely in-frame clones and lacks some. In the table there are approximately 210,000 clones, roughly 72% of which are singletons. The sample in question was PBMCs, obtained after 24 months of ibrutinib treatment. The source is a human donor with chronic lymphocytic leukemia.

The sample holds a few counts of this clone. This rearrangement joins TRBV5-6 to TRBJ1-1, with no clear D. Germline-derived CDR1 and CDR2 are SGHDT and YYEEEE. CDR3 size: 13 residues. Trimming shortened V by 2 bases and J by 0 bases, and 5 bases separated the two germline ends. CDR3 amino acids: CASSLYLNTEAFF. CDR3 in DNA: TGTGCCAGCAGCTTATATTTGAACACTGAAGCTTTCTTT. Full variable domain (outside the CDR3, taken from reference TRBV5-6 and TRBJ1-1): DAGVTQSPTHLIKTRGQQVTLRCSPKSGHDTVSWYQQALGQGPQFIFQYYEEEERQRGNFPDRFSGHQFPNYSSELNVNALLLGDSALYLCASSLYLNTEAFFGQGTRLTVV.

The CDR3 region has the DNA TGCGCCAGCAGACTAGCGGGCGGGGCAACAGATACGCAGTATTTT. This encodes CASRLAGGATDTQYF. The rearrangement uses TRBV5-1 and TRBJ2-3; 9 nucleotides agree with TRBD2. Trimming cost V 5 bases and J 3 bases; bases outside gene matches: 7. The length of the CDR3 is 15 residues. Germline V gene sequence: CDR1 SGHRS, CDR2 YFSETQ.

This clone showed up many times. The CDR3 spells CSVQTSRYEQYF. DNA of the CDR3: TGCAGCGTTCAGACTAGCAGGTACGAGCAGTACTTC. The chain links TRBV29-1 to TRBJ2-7; 7 bases are a match to TRBD2. The CDR3 loop spans 12 amino acids. The V segment lost 5 bases and the J segment 4 bases; nucleotides outside the gene matches: 5. Looked up from germline, CDR1 is SQVTM and CDR2 is ANQGSEA.

The V call is TRBV19, the J call TRBJ1-5; D is uncertain. The CDR3 loop spans 12 amino acids. Per the germline V gene, CDR1 is LNHDA and CDR2 is SQIVND (reference sequence). V lost 5 bases and J 5 bases, leaving 7 bases between the germline ends. CDR3 region: CASSFEDQPQHF. DNA of the CDR3: TGTGCCAGTAGTTTTGAGGATCAGCCCCAGCATTTT.

The chain has TRBV4-1 and TRBJ1-5; 7 nucleotides match TRBD1. Germline V gives CDR1 MGHRA, CDR2 YSYEKL. Germline trimming cut 8 bases from V and 9 bases from J; bases unmatched to any gene: 10. The CDR3 totals 13 residues. The CDR3 here is CASSDRELLPQHF. In nucleotides, the CDR3 is TGCGCCAGCTCTGACAGGGAGTTGTTGCCCCAGCATTTT.

The chain joins TRBV5-1 to TRBJ2-4; 8 bases line up with TRBD2. With V trimmed by 0 bases and J by 0 bases, 2 bases remained unmatched. Germline CDR1 reads SGHRS; CDR2 reads YFSETQ. CDR3 length: 16 residues. The CDR3 region has the DNA TGCGCCAGCAGCTTGGTTCTAGCGGGAGCCAAAAACATTCAGTACTTC. Translated, it gives CASSLVLAGAKNIQYF. Full variable domain (remainder filled in from reference TRBV5-1 and TRBJ2-4): KAGVTQTPRYLIKTRGQQVTLSCSPISGHRSVSWYQQTPGQGLQFLFEYFSETQRNKGNFPGRFSGRQFSNSRSEMNVSTLELGDSALYLCASSLVLAGAKNIQYFGAGTRLSVL.

The gene calls are TRBV4-3 and TRBJ2-7; TRBD1 matches at 7 bases. The CDR3 is 15 residues long. The germline V gene has CDR1 LGHNA and CDR2 YSLEER. J lost 3 bases, V lost 0 bases, and 5 bases had no gene match. Written as DNA, the CDR3 is TGCGCCAGCAGCCAAGATCCAGGGGGAGTCTACGAGCAGTACTTC. Amino acid sequence: CASSQDPGGVYEQYF.

The chain has TRBV5-1 and TRBJ2-5, with a possible D match to TRBD2 (6 bases). CDR1 and CDR2 (germline): SGHRS, YFSETQ. The CDR3 covers 15 residues. V was trimmed by 1 base and J by 5 bases, leaving 15 bases between them. The chain's CDR3 is CASSLRGRELETQYF. The CDR3 DNA sequence: TGCGCCAGCAGCTTGAGGGGCCGGGAGTTGGAGACCCAGTACTTC.

This clone appeared a few times. V gene TRBV27 combines with J gene TRBJ1-2; 7 bases line up with TRBD1. Per the germline V gene, CDR1 is MNHEY and CDR2 is SMNVEV (reference sequence). CDR3 length: 15 amino acids. Trimming removed 4 bases from V and 2 bases from J; junction bases left unmatched: 7. The CDR3 reads CASSSLDRVNYGYTF. The CDR3 coding sequence is TGTGCCAGCAGTTCCCTTGACAGGGTAAACTATGGCTACACCTTC.

The V and J genes are TRBV7-8 and TRBJ2-7; D gene ambiguous. The CDR3 has 16 residues. The germline gives CDR1 SGHVS, CDR2 FQNEAQ. Trimming took 0 bases from V and 2 from J, leaving 14 bases between them. The CDR3 loop is CASSLAAPYVAYEQYF. The CDR3 region has the DNA TGTGCCAGCAGCTTAGCGGCCCCCTACGTGGCCTACGAGCAGTACTTC.

The rearrangement uses TRBV2 and TRBJ2-5; D may correspond to TRBD1 or TRBD2 (5 bases each). Germline V gives CDR1 SNHLY, CDR2 FYNNEI. The CDR3 consists of 14 residues. Trimming removed 3 bases from V and 4 bases from J, with 12 bases in between. CDR3 sequence (DNA): TGTGCCAGCAGTGAGGGGGATTCGGCAGAGACCCAGTACTTC. Residues: CASSEGDSAETQYF.

This chain joins TRBV10-3 and TRBJ2-3; 10 nucleotides match TRBD2. The CDR3 totals 14 residues. Looked up from germline, CDR1 is ENHRY and CDR2 is SYGVKD. Trimming cost V 6 bases and J 2 bases; bases outside gene matches: 2. The CDR3 region has the DNA TGTGCCATCAGGAGCGGGAGGGCCACAGATACGCAGTATTTT. Amino acids: CAIRSGRATDTQYF.

The J gene is TRBJ2-7, the V gene TRBV4-2, with 7 bases lining up with TRBD1. The length of the CDR3 is 15 residues. Per the germline V gene, CDR1 is LGHNA and CDR2 is YNFKEQ. The ends lost 1 base at V and 6 bases at J; junction bases unmatched: 9. For the CDR3, the DNA is TGTGCCAGCAGCCAAGTTATGGGACAGACAATCGAGCAGTACTTC. Its protein is CASSQVMGQTIEQYF.

This sequence joins TRBV7-3 and TRBJ2-3; 8 nucleotides match TRBD2. Looked up from germline, CDR1 is SGHTA and CDR2 is FQGTGA. This CDR3 has 17 amino acids. Losses at the gene ends were 5 bases for V and 3 bases for J; bases not matched to a gene: 13. For the CDR3, the DNA is TGTGCCAGCAGCCAAACGGCAGCGGGAGCTGGTACAGATACGCAGTATTTT. Residues: CASSQTAAGAGTDTQYF. Together with reference TRBV7-3 and TRBJ2-3, the CDR3 gives the full variable domain: GAGVSQTPSNKVTEKGKYVELRCDPISGHTALYWYRQSLGQGPEFLIYFQGTGAADDSGLPNDRFFAVRPEGSVSTLKIQRTERGDSAVYLCASSQTAAGAGTDTQYFGPGTRLTVL.

This chain joins TRBV27 and TRBJ1-1; a weak D match, TRBD1 (6 bases). The CDR3 has 15 amino acids. Germline CDR1 is MNHEY and CDR2 is SMNVEV (reference sequence). The V gene lost 5 bases and the J gene lost 0 bases, with 13 bases spanning the gap. The CDR3 region is CASSLNRVMNTEAFF. The CDR3 DNA sequence: TGTGCCAGCAGTCTCAACAGGGTTATGAACACTGAAGCTTTCTTT.

This chain connects TRBV15 to TRBJ2-7, with 9 nucleotides matching TRBD1. In germline, CDR1 is LNHNV, CDR2 YYDKDF (reference sequence). Trimming removed 5 bases from V and 3 bases from J; junction bases left unmatched: 8. This CDR3 is 15 amino acids long. CDR3 nucleotide sequence: TGTGCCACCAGCGAGACAGGGGGTGAATTCTACGAGCAGTACTTC. It is translated as CATSETGGEFYEQYF.

The J gene is TRBJ2-1, the V gene TRBV29-1, with 9 nucleotides matching TRBD1. V lost 3 bases and J lost 6; bases outside the gene matches: 6. Germline lookup yields CDR1 SQVTM and CDR2 ANQGSEA. The CDR3 consists of 14 residues. CDR3 coding DNA: TGCAGCGTTGATGGACAGGGGTTTGGCAATGAGCAGTTCTTC. Its translation is CSVDGQGFGNEQFF.

V gene TRBV4-1 combines with J gene TRBJ1-2; no firm D call. V was clipped by 6 bases and J by 4 bases, with 18 bases between them. Per germline, CDR1 MGHRA and CDR2 YSYEKL. This CDR3 is built from 15 residues. The CDR3 sequence is CASSNSVSPVYGYTF. The CDR3 DNA reads as TGCGCCAGCAGTAACAGCGTAAGCCCCGTCTATGGCTACACCTTC.

The chain joins TRBV5-8 to TRBJ1-1; 7 bases are shared with TRBD1. CDR3 length equals 14 residues. The V gene's germline CDR1 is SGHTS and CDR2 YDEGEE. Trimming took 4 bases from V and 1 from J; bases not matched to a gene: 4. This CDR3 is CASSPGQPNTEAFF. The CDR3 nucleotides are TGTGCCAGCAGCCCGGGACAGCCGAACACTGAAGCTTTCTTT.

The V gene is TRBV21-1, the J gene TRBJ1-1; the DNA was not used to check the table's D call, TRBD1. TRBV21-1 is tagged as a pseudogene. The CDR3 runs to 14 residues. This chain's CDR3 is CASSEGQGDTEAFF. The CDR3 coding sequence is TGTGCCAGCAGCGAGGGACAGGGGGACACTGAAGCTTTCTTT.

The V call is TRBV7-9, the J call TRBJ2-7; D is uncertain. Trimming stripped 0 bases from V and 0 bases from J, with 9 bases between. The CDR3 covers 15 residues. From germline, CDR1 is SEHNR and CDR2 FQNEAQ (reference sequence). In nucleotides, the CDR3 is TGTGCCAGCAGCTTAGCCAGCATGAGCTCCTACGAGCAGTACTTC. Its protein product is CASSLASMSSYEQYF.

The J gene is TRBJ2-3, the V gene TRBV7-6; 12 bases map to TRBD2. The CDR3 consists of 17 residues. Germline assignment: CDR1 SGHVS and CDR2 FNYEAQ. V dropped 4 bases and J dropped 3; count of bases not matched to a gene: 8. CDR3 bases: TGTGCCAGCAGCTACGAGATCCTAGCGGGGGGGACAGATACGCAGTATTTT. It codes for CASSYEILAGGTDTQYF.

This clone was picked up one time. The chain links TRBV27 to TRBJ1-4; unclear D gene. The germline CDR1 and CDR2 sequences are MNHEY and SMNVEV (reference sequence). V lost 4 bases and J 5 bases, leaving 8 bases between the germline ends. The CDR3 length is 13 residues. CDR3 amino acids: CASSYRSNEKLFF. CDR3 in DNA: TGTGCCAGCAGTTACCGGTCGAATGAAAAACTGTTTTTT.

This chain connects TRBV7-2 to TRBJ2-3; D gene uncertain. Trimming removed 1 base at V and 0 bases at J, with 11 bases between. There are 16 residues in the CDR3. Germline lookup yields CDR1 SGHTA and CDR2 FQGNSA. Here the CDR3 DNA reads TGTGCCAGCAGCTTAGTTGGCGACTCTAGCACAGATACGCAGTATTTT. It codes for CASSLVGDSSTDTQYF. Combining the CDR3 with reference TRBV7-2 and TRBJ2-3 gives the whole variable domain GAGVSQSPSNKVTEKGKDVELRCDPISGHTALYWYRQSLGQGLEFLIYFQGNSAPDKSGLPSDRFSAERTGGSVSTLTIQRTQQEDSAVYLCASSLVGDSSTDTQYFGPGTRLTVL.

The rearrangement joins TRBV5-1 to TRBJ2-5; TRBD2 agrees at 8 bases. V shed 1 base, J shed 4 bases, and the junction held 9 bases outside the gene matches. Germline lookup yields CDR1 SGHRS and CDR2 YFSETQ. The CDR3 covers 16 residues. The DNA for the CDR3 is TGCGCCAGCAGCTTGTGGAATAGCGGGGAGGGAGAGACCCAGTACTTC. This sequence encodes CASSLWNSGEGETQYF.

The rearrangement links TRBV7-9 to TRBJ2-7; D is ambiguous. CDR1 and CDR2 from the germline V gene are SEHNR and FQNEAQ (reference sequence). V lost 1 base and J 4 bases, leaving 8 bases between the germline ends. The CDR3 is made up of 13 amino acids. The DNA for the CDR3 is TGTGCCAGCAGCTTAGAGAGAAATTACGAGCAGTACTTC. As protein: CASSLERNYEQYF.